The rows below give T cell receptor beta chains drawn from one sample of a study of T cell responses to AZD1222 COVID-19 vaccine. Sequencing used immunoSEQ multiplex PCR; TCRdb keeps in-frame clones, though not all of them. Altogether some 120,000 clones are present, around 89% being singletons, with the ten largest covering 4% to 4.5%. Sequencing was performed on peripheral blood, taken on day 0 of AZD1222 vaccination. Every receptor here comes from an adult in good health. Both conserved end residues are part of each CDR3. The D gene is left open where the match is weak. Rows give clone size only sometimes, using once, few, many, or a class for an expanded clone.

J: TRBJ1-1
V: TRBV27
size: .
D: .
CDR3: CASSLGGPNTEAFF
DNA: TGTGCCAGCAGTTTAGGCGGACCTAACACTGAAGCTTTCTTT

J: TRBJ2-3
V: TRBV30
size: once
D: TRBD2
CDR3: CASNSGRVADTQYF
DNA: TGTGCCAGTAATAGCGGGAGGGTCGCAGATACGCAGTATTTT

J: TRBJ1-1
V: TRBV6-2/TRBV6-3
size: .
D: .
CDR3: CASRPNTGAEAFF
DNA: TGTGCCAGCCGCCCGAATACCGGGGCTGAAGCTTTCTTT

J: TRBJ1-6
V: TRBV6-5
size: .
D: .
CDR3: CASGQDRNSPLHF
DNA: TGTGCCAGCGGCCAGGACAGAAATTCACCCCTCCACTTT

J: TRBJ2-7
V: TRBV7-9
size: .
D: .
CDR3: CASSPMYEQYF
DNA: TGTGCCAGCAGCCCAATGTACGAGCAGTACTTC

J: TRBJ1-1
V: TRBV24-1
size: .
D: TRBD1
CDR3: CASVGQGTTEAFF
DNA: TGTGCCTCTGTGGGACAGGGGACCACTGAAGCTTTCTTT

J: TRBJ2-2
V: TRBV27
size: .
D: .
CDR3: CASSSSRGAGELFF
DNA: TGTGCCAGCAGTTCCTCCAGGGGAGCCGGGGAGCTGTTTTTT

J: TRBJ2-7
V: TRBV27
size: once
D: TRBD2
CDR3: CASSHSAGNSYEQYF
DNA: TGTGCCAGCAGTCACTCAGCGGGAAACTCCTACGAGCAGTACTTC

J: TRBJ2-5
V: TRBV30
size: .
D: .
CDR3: CAWSVQMQETQYF
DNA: TGTGCCTGGAGTGTACAGATGCAAGAGACCCAGTACTTC

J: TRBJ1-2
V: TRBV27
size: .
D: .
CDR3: CASSLSYGNYGYTF
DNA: TGTGCCAGCAGTTTATCGTACGGAAACTATGGCTACACCTTC

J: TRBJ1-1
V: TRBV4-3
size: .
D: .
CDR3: CASSQDKGLFVNTEAFF
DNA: TGCGCCAGCAGCCAAGATAAGGGGCTATTTGTGAACACTGAAGCTTTCTTT

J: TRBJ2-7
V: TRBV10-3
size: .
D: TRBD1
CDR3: CAISPTGPRAHEQYF
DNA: TGTGCCATCAGCCCGACAGGGCCCCGTGCCCACGAGCAGTACTTC

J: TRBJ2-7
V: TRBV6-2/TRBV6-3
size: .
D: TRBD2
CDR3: CASSWRHPAGTSGSPYEQYF
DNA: TGTGCCAGCAGTTGGCGGCACCCCGCCGGGACTAGCGGGAGTCCCTACGAGCAGTACTTC